This record looks at one T cell receptor beta chain sequence and its context. TCRdb's table, derived via immunoSEQ multiplex PCR, lists solely in-frame clones and lacks some. The repertoire consists of 140,000 to 150,000 clones, with 86% occurring once and the leading ten covering approximately 4.5%. The CDR3 loop spans 17 amino acids. V gave up 3 bases and J gave up 5 bases; unmatched junction bases: 11. The V gene's germline CDR1 is SGDLS and CDR2 YYNGEE. The sample belongs to a study of blood T cell repertoires in COVID-19. At the level of the study: Material from acute and convalescent COVID-19 was sourced from the United States, Italy and Spain. PBMCs, B-cell-depleted T cells, or T cells were the source of the cDNA or gDNA that made up the material.

Participants reported their clinical history, and cohort assignment relied on those reports. Two consecutive negative NP/OP PCR tests, clearance, or resolved symptoms defined Cohort 3 recovery. The rearrangement joins TRBV9 to TRBJ1-6, with 7 nucleotides matching TRBD1. Sequencing input: PBMCs or T cells enriched from blood (not recorded which). The clonotype was recovered from a man between 45 and 60 years old who had recovered from COVID-19. In nucleotides, the CDR3 is TGTGCCAGCAGCGCCTTAGGGGGGACAGCAAATAATTCACCCCTCCACTTT. Translated, it gives CASSALGGTANNSPLHF.